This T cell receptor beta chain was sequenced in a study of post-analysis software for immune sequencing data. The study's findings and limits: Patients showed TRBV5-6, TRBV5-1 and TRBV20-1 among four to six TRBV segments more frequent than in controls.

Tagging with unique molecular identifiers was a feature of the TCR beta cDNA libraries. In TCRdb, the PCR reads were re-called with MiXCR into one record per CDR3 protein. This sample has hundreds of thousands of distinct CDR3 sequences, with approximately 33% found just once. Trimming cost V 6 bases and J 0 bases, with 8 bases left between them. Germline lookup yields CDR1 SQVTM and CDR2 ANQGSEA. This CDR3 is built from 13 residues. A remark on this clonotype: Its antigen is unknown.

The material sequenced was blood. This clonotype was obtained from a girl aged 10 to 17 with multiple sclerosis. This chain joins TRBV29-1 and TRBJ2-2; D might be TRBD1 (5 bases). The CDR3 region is CSVQGPNTGELFF. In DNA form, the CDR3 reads TGCAGCGTCCAGGGCCCGAACACCGGGGAGCTGTTTTTT.